This T cell receptor (beta chain) derives from a study of blood T cell repertoires in COVID-19 (TCRdb year 2020). Turning to the overall study: Collaborator samples came from the United States, Italy and Spain and covered acute and convalescent phases of COVID-19. The prospective study material was composed of cDNA or gDNA derived from T cells, B-cell-depleted T cells, or PBMCs. The dataset comprised deeply sampled blood TCRbeta repertoires from subjects exposed to, actively infected with, or recovered from COVID-19. The repertoires were made available in a free public database intended to serve as a resource for research on the immune response to SARS-CoV-2. Samples came from the ongoing ImmuneRACE study (first 160 participants) plus 1,254 subjects from 6 global collaborators. Sample metadata almost always included a de-identified subject ID, COVID-19 status, age in years and sex. Where HLA class I and class II types were available, the types were taken from metadata supplied by the sample provider, not from assay-based typing.

As regards this clone: Its antigen specificity is not known. Per-base quality was not reported, and no clone a single base away is much larger than it.

Spanning cysteine to phenylalanine, the CDR3 consists of 14 amino acids. The kept DNA is CDR3 alone, 42 bases in frame from the first base. V is cut by 1 base and J by 3 bases, and the space between the germline ends is 10 bases. The germline V gene (reference sequence) gives CDR1 as GTSNPN and CDR2 as SVGIG. What the work shows at the level of the full study, not this receptor alone: The quantity of clinical and demographic metadata differed by source and by participant and was supplied without curation.

Each collaborating institution followed its own protocols to collect whole blood in K2EDTA tubes. Collaborator samples were shipped for TCRbeta analysis as frozen whole blood, isolated PBMCs, or DNA extracted from either sample type. TCRbeta CDR3 regions were amplified from genomic DNA by means of the immunoSEQ Assay, a bias-controlled multiplex PCR. The paper's processing steps were these. The number of nucleated cells in each sample was estimated by amplification of reference gene primers within the assay. Sequence reads were collapsed and filtered to measure the absolute abundance of every unique TCRbeta CDR3 rearrangement. Productive Simpson clonality was computed per sample as the square root of Simpson's diversity index over productive rearrangements. TCRdb limited this immuneACCESS table to in-frame rearrangements with V and J called. A share of clones is missing; checked studies link under half to unresolved V genes, and the rest is unexplained. That table supplies the V and J calls and clone size; D and trimming were determined from the DNA. This sample is represented by 200,000 to 250,000 clones; 70% to 90% of them were singletons. Roughly 3.1% of the sample is held by the ten biggest clonotypes.

Sequenced input: peripheral blood. This receptor was taken from a young man with active or convalescent COVID-19. The sequence links TRBV30 to TRBJ1-5; the D gene assignment is ambiguous. This receptor carries the CDR3 CAWSASSTNQPQHF. The bases read TGTGCCTGGAGTGCTTCTAGTACCAATCAGCCCCAGCATTTT.